The rows below give T cell receptor beta chains drawn from one sample of a study of CD8+CD57+ T cells in acquired aplastic anemia. TCRdb re-called the reads with MiXCR, one entry per CDR3 protein. The sample holds some 190,000 distinct CDR3 sequences; 40% to 50% are singletons and the top ten take roughly 3%. Input material: sorted CD4+, CD8+, or CD8+CD57+ T cells (not recorded which) from PBMCs. Receptor source: a human donor in good health. CDR3s include the opening cysteine and the closing phenylalanine or tryptophan. The D gene is left open where the match is weak. Where a row states a size, it is once, few, many or the class of an expanded clone; other rows omit it.

D gene	clone size	J gene	V gene	CDR3 protein	CDR3 DNA
TRBD2	once	TRBJ2-1	TRBV7-2	CASSQGTNNEQFF	TGTGCCAGCAGCCAAGGGACTAACAATGAGCAGTTCTTC
TRBD1	many	TRBJ2-7	TRBV20-1	CSAGDRNPHEQYF	TGCAGTGCGGGGGACAGGAATCCCCACGAGCAGTACTTC
TRBD2	NA	TRBJ2-3	TRBV3-1	CASSQDSGSGADTQYF	TGTGCCAGCAGCCAAGATAGCGGGAGTGGGGCAGATACGCAGTATTTT
NA	many	TRBJ1-1	TRBV7-9	CASSFEGRTEAFF	TGTGCCAGCAGTTTTGAGGGGAGGACTGAAGCTTTCTTT
TRBD2	many	TRBJ2-7	TRBV11-3	CASSFGTSGFYEQYF	TGTGCCAGCAGCTTCGGAACTAGCGGCTTCTACGAGCAGTACTTC
TRBD1	many	TRBJ1-2	TRBV11-2	CASSLQGARLVGYTF	TGTGCCAGCAGTTTACAGGGGGCGCGTTTGGTTGGCTACACCTTC
NA	NA	TRBJ1-5	TRBV24-1	CATSDPGYNQPQHF	TGTGCCACCAGTGATCCAGGGTACAATCAGCCCCAGCATTTT
NA	many	TRBJ2-7	TRBV5-1	CASSFGPSKIYPYEQYF	TGCGCCAGCAGCTTTGGACCCTCTAAAATCTACCCCTACGAGCAGTACTTC
NA	NA	TRBJ1-3	TRBV10-3	CAIRDSGNTIYF	TGTGCCATCAGGGATTCTGGAAACACCATATATTTT
NA	few	TRBJ1-2	TRBV6-5	CASSSGRGGRADGYTF	TGTGCCAGCAGTTCCGGAAGGGGTGGGAGGGCAGATGGCTACACCTTC
NA	NA	TRBJ1-6	TRBV7-9	CASSSPGSPLHF	TGTGCCAGCAGCTCCCCGGGCTCACCCCTCCACTTT
NA	NA	TRBJ2-3	TRBV24-1	CATSDLDDTQYF	TGTGCCACCAGTGATTTGGACGATACGCAGTATTTT
TRBD1	many	TRBJ1-6	TRBV11-2	CASSLRPGTDAYNSPLHF	TGTGCCAGCAGCTTAAGGCCTGGGACAGACGCCTATAATTCACCCCTCCACTTT
NA	NA	TRBJ2-7	TRBV29-1	CSVQGTSYEQYF	TGCAGCGTTCAAGGGACCTCCTACGAGCAGTACTTC
NA	NA	TRBJ2-2	TRBV30	CAWSPRGLNTGELFF	TGTGCCTGGAGCCCCAGGGGTCTGAACACCGGGGAGCTGTTTTTT
TRBD2	many	TRBJ2-1	TRBV12-3/TRBV12-4	CASSYRPTSVSEQFF	TGTGCCAGCAGTTACCGGCCGACTAGCGTGTCTGAGCAGTTCTTC
NA	NA	TRBJ2-3	TRBV20-1	CSARLALTDTQYF	TGCAGTGCTAGATTAGCGCTCACAGATACGCAGTATTTT
TRBD2	NA	TRBJ2-1	TRBV11-1	CASSSGGGAFNEQFF	TGTGCCAGCAGCTCCGGCGGGGGGGCCTTCAATGAGCAGTTCTTC
TRBD1	NA	TRBJ1-2	TRBV5-1	CASSLGQGDGYTF	TGCGCCAGCAGCTTGGGACAGGGGGATGGCTACACCTTC
TRBD2	few	TRBJ2-3	TRBV29-1	CSVVLAGRADTQYF	TGCAGCGTCGTACTAGCGGGTAGGGCAGATACGCAGTATTTT
NA	few	TRBJ2-1	TRBV30	CAWRTASWNEQFF	TGTGCCTGGAGGACGGCTAGCTGGAATGAGCAGTTCTTC
NA	many	TRBJ2-1	TRBV5-1	CASSIGGTADNEQFF	TGCGCCAGCAGCATCGGCGGGACAGCCGACAATGAGCAGTTCTTC
TRBD2	few	TRBJ2-1	TRBV6-2/TRBV6-3	CASSPGTSFYNEQFF	TGTGCCAGCAGCCCCGGGACTAGTTTCTACAATGAGCAGTTCTTC
TRBD2	many	TRBJ2-1	TRBV3-1	CASSQVGSGRRNNEQFF	TGTGCCAGCAGCCAAGTAGGTAGCGGGAGACGTAACAATGAGCAGTTCTTC
NA	many	TRBJ2-1	TRBV7-6	CASSLAGIEQFF	TGTGCCAGCAGCTTAGCGGGAATCGAGCAGTTCTTC
NA	NA	TRBJ1-2	TRBV27	CASSYQLTNYGYTF	TGTGCCAGCAGTTACCAGTTAACTAACTATGGCTACACCTTC
TRBD2	NA	TRBJ2-3	TRBV7-6	CASSKDGGSSNTQYF	TGTGCCAGCAGCAAGGACGGGGGGTCGTCGAATACGCAGTATTTT
TRBD1	many	TRBJ2-1	TRBV10-2	CASSDPDRGNEQFF	TGCGCCAGCAGTGACCCGGACAGGGGCAATGAGCAGTTCTTC
NA	few	TRBJ2-7	TRBV15	CATSRDPQGVYEQYF	TGTGCCACCAGCAGAGATCCACAGGGAGTCTACGAGCAGTACTTC
NA	once	TRBJ2-7	TRBV10-3	CAISETFQSEQYF	TGTGCCATCAGTGAGACGTTTCAAAGCGAGCAGTACTTC
NA	NA	TRBJ2-1	TRBV24-1	CATSDTTGNNEQFF	TGTGCCACCAGTGACACGACAGGAAACAATGAGCAGTTCTTC